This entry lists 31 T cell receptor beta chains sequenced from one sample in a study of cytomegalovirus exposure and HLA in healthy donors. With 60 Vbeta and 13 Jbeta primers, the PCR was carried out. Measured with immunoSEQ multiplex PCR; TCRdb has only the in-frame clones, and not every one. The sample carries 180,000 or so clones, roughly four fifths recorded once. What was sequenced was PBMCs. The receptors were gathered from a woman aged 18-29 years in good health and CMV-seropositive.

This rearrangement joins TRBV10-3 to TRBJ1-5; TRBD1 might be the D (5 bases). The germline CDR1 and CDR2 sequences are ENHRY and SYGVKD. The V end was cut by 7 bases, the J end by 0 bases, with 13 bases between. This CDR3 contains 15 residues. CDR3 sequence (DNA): TGTGCCATCAAAGGGGATCTTAATAGCAATCAGCCCCAGCATTTT. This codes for CAIKGDLNSNQPQHF.

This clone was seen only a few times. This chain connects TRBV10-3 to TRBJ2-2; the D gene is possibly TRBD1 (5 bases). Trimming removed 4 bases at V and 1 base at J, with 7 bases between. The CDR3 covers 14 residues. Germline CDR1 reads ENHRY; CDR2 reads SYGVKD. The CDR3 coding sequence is TGTGCCATCAGTGTCGACAGGAACACCGGGGAGCTGTTTTTT. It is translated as CAISVDRNTGELFF.

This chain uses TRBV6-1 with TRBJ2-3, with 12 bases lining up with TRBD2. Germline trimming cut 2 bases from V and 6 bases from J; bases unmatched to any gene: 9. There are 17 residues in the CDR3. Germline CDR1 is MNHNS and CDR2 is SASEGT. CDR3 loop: CASSEHWSSGGADTQYF. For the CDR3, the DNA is TGTGCCAGCAGTGAACATTGGTCTAGCGGGGGGGCGGATACGCAGTATTTT.

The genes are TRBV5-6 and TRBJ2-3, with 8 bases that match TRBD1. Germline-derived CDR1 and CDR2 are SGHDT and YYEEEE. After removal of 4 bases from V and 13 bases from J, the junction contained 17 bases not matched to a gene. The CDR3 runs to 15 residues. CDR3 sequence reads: CASSRPGQGVLMEYF. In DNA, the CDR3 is TGTGCCAGCAGCCGACCCGGACAGGGTGTCCTAATGGAGTATTTT.

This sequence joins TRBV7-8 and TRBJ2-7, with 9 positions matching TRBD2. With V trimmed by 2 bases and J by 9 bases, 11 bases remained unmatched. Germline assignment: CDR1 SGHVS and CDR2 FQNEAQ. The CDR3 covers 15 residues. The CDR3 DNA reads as TGTGCCAGCAGCTTATGGGAGCGGGGGGATTCCGGGCAGTACTTC. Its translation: CASSLWERGDSGQYF.

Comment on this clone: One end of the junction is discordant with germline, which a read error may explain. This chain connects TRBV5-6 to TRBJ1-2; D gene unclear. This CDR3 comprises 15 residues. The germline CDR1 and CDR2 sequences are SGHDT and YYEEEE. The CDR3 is CASNLGGSRVYGYTF. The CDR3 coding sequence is TGTGCCAGCAACTTGGGTGGGAGCCGGGTCTATGGCTACACCTTC.

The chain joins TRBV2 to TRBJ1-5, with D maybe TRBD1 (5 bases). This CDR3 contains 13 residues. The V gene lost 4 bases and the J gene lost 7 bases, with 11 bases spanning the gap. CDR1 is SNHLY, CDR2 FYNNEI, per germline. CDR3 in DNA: TGTGCCAGCAGTGGATGGGGCGGCCAGCCCCAGCATTTT. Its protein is CASSGWGGQPQHF. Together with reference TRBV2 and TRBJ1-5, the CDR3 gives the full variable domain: EPEVTQTPSHQVTQMGQEVILRCVPISNHLYFYWYRQILGQKVEFLVSFYNNEISEKSEIFDDQFSVERPDGSNFTLKIRSTKLEDSAMYFCASSGWGGQPQHFGDGTRLSIL.

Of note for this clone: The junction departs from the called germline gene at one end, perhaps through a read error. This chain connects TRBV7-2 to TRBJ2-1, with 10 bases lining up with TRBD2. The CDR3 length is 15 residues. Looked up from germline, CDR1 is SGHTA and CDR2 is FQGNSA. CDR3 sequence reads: CASSIAGGYYNEQFF. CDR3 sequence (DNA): TGTGCCAGCAGCATAGCGGGGGGTTACTACAATGAGCAGTTCTTC.

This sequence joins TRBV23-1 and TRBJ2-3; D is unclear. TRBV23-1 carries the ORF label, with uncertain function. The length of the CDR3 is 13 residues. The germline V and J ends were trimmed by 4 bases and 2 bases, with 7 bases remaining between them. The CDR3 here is CASSRAHTDTQYF. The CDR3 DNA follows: TGCGCCAGCAGTCGGGCCCACACAGATACGCAGTATTTT.

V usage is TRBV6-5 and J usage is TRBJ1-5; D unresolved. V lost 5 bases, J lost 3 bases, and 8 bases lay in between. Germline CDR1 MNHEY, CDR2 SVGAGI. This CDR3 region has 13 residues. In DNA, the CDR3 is TGTGCCAGCAGTCCGTTAAACAATCAGCCCCAGCATTTT. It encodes CASSPLNNQPQHF.

The CDR3 bases are TGCGCCAGCAGCCAACCCATAGCCCGGGACAAAGGAAAACTGTTTTTT. Encoded protein: CASSQPIARDKGKLFF. The gene calls are TRBV4-1 and TRBJ1-4, with D perhaps matching TRBD1 (6 bases). The CDR3 runs to 16 residues. Germline assignment: CDR1 MGHRA and CDR2 YSYEKL. The V gene lost 2 bases and the J gene lost 10 bases, with 20 bases spanning the gap.

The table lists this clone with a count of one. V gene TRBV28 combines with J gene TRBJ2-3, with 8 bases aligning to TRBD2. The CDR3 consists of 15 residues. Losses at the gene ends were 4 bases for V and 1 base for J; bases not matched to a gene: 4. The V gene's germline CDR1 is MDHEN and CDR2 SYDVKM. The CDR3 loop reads CASSWGRGGTDTQYF. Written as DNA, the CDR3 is TGTGCCAGCAGTTGGGGGCGGGGGGGCACAGATACGCAGTATTTT. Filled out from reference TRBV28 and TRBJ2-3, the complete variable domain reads DVKVTQSSRYLVKRTGEKVFLECVQDMDHENMFWYRQDPGLGLRLIYFSYDVKMKEKGDIPEGYSVSREKKERFSLILESASTNQTSMYLCASSWGRGGTDTQYFGPGTRLTVL.

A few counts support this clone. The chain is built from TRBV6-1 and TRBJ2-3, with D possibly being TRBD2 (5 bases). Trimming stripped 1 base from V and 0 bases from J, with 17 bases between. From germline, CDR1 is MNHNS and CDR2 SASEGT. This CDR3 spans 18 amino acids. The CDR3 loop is CASSEDVTETTSTDTQYF. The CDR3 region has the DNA TGTGCCAGCAGTGAAGACGTTACGGAGACTACTAGCACAGATACGCAGTATTTT.

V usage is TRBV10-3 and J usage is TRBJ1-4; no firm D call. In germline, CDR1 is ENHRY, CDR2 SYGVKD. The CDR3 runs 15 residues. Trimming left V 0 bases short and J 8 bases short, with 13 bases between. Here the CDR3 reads CAISESSGSGEKLFF. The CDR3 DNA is TGTGCCATCAGTGAGTCGTCGGGGTCAGGCGAAAAACTGTTTTTT.

Here the CDR3 reads CASSSVPETEAFF. CDR3 in DNA: TGTGCCAGCTCATCGGTACCGGAGACTGAAGCTTTCTTT. This chain joins TRBV18 and TRBJ1-1, with D uncertain. Trimming took 5 bases from V and 5 from J, leaving 12 bases between them. The CDR3 loop spans 13 amino acids. The V gene's germline CDR1 is KGHSH and CDR2 LQKENI.

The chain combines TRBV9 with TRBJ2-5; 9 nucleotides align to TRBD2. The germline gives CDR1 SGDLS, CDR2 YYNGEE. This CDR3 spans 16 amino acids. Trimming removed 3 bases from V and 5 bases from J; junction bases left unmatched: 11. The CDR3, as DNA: TGTGCCAGCAGCGCACCGCGGGCTAGCGGGGTGGAGACCCAGTACTTC. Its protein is CASSAPRASGVETQYF.

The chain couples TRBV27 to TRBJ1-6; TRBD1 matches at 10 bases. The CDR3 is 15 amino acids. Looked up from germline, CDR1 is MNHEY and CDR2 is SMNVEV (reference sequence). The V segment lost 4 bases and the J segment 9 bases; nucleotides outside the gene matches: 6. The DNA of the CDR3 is TGTGCCAGCAGTTCAGCCGGGACAGGGGCTTCACCCCTCCACTTT. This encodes CASSSAGTGASPLHF.

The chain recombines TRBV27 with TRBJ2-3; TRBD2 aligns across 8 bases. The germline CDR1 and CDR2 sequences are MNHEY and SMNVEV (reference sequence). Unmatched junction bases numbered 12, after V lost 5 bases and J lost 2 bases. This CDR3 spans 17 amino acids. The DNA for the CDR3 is TGTGCCAGCAGTCCCTCCCCAGTACTAGCGGTCACAGATACGCAGTATTTT. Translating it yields CASSPSPVLAVTDTQYF.

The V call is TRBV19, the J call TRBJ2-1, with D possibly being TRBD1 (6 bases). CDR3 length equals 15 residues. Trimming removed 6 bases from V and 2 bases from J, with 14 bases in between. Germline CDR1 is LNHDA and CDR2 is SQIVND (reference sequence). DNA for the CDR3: TGTGCCAGTAGCCATCAGGGGAGTCCCTACAATGAGCAGTTCTTC. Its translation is CASSHQGSPYNEQFF.

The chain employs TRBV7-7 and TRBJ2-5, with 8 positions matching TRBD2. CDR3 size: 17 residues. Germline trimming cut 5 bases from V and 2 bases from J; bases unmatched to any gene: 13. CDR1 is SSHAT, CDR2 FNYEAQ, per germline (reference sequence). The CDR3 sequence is CASSVQSRAGGQETQYF. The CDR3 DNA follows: TGTGCCAGCAGCGTGCAGAGTCGGGCGGGGGGACAAGAGACCCAGTACTTC.

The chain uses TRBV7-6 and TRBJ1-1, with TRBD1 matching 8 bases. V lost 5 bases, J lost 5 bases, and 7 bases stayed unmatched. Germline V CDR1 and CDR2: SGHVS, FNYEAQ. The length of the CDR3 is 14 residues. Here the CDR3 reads CASSLGQAGTEAFF. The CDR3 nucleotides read TGTGCCAGCAGCCTGGGACAGGCCGGGACTGAAGCTTTCTTT.

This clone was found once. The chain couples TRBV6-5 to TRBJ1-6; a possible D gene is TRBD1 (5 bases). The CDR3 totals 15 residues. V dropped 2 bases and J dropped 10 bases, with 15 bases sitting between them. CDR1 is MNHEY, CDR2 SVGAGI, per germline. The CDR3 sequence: CASSYGAATDSPLHF. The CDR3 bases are TGTGCCAGCAGTTACGGGGCCGCGACGGACTCACCCCTCCACTTT.

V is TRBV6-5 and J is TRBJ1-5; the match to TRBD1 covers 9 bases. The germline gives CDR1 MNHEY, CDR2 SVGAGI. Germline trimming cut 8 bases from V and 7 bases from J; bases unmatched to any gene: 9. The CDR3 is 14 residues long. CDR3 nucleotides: TGTGCCAGCCCCAGGACAGGGGATGCGCAGCCCCAGCATTTT. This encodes CASPRTGDAQPQHF.

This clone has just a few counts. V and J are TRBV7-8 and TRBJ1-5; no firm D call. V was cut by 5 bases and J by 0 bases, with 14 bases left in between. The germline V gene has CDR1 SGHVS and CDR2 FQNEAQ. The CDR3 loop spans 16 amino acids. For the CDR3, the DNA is TGTGCCAGCAGCCGCGGTATTCCAAATAGCAATCAGCCCCAGCATTTT. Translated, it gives CASSRGIPNSNQPQHF.

CDR3 nucleotide sequence: TGTGCCAGCAGCGTGGACAGAAGATCCTACGAGCAGTACTTC. Its protein product is CASSVDRRSYEQYF. The chain recombines TRBV5-4 with TRBJ2-7; tentatively, D is TRBD1 (6 bases). This CDR3 spans 14 amino acids. Trimming removed 4 bases at V and 1 base at J, with 12 bases between. Germline CDR1 is SGHNT and CDR2 is YYREEE (reference sequence).

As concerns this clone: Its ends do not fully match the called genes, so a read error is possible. The chain's CDR3 is CASSTAERSGGAKSHF. DNA of the CDR3: TGTGCCAGCAGCACTGCCGAGCGCAGCGGGGGGGCCAAGTCGCACTTC. The chain employs TRBV27 and TRBJ2-7; TRBD2 matches at 10 bases. There are 16 residues in the CDR3. The germline gives CDR1 MNHEY, CDR2 SMNVEV (reference sequence).

The CDR3 is CAFRLGTVFYGYTF. The DNA of the CDR3 is TGTGCCTTCCGCCTTGGGACAGTCTTCTATGGCTACACCTTC. This chain links TRBV30 with TRBJ1-2; 7 bases are a match to TRBD1. The CDR3 loop spans 14 amino acids. The germline V gene encodes CDR1 GTSNPN and CDR2 SVGIG (reference sequence). After removal of 7 bases from V and 4 bases from J, the junction contained 12 bases not matched to a gene. Supplemented by reference TRBV30 and TRBJ1-2, the full variable domain reads SQTIHQWPATLVQPVGSPLSLECTVEGTSNPNLYWYRQAAGRGLQLLFYSVGIGQISSEVPQNLSASRPQDRQFILSSKKLLLSDSGFYLCAFRLGTVFYGYTFGSGTRLTVV.

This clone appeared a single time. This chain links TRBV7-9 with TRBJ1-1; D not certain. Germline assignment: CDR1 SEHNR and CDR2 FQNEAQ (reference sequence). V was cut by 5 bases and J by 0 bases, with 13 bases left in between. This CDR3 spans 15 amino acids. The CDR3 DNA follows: TGTGCCAGCAGCCCAGCGGGTGCGATGAACACTGAAGCTTTCTTT. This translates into CASSPAGAMNTEAFF.

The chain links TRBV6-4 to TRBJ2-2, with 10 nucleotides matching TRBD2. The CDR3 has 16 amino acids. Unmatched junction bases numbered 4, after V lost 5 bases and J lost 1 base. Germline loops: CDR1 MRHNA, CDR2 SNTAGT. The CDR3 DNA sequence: TGTGCCAGCAGTCCACTAGCGGGGTTGAACACCGGGGAGCTGTTTTTT. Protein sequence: CASSPLAGLNTGELFF.

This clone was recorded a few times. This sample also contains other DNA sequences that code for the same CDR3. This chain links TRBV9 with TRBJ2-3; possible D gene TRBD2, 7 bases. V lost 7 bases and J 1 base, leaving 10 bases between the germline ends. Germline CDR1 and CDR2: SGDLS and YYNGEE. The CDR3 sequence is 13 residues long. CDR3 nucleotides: TGTGCCAGCGGGGGGGCCCGCACAGATACGCAGTATTTT. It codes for CASGGARTDTQYF.

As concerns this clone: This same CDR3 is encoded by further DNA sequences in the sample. CDR3 loop: CASSPGTENSPLHF. As DNA, the CDR3 is TGTGCCAGCAGCCCCGGGACAGAGAATTCACCCCTCCACTTT. The chain recombines TRBV6-1 with TRBJ1-6, with 7 nucleotides matching TRBD1. This CDR3 is built from 14 residues. Germline V gene data show CDR1 as MNHNS and CDR2 as SASEGT. J was trimmed by 7 bases and V by 6 bases; bases with no gene match: 6.